These 30 T cell receptor beta chains were all obtained from the same sample, sequenced in a study of T cell changes during pregnancy in multiple sclerosis. TCRdb's copy holds only in-frame clones and misses some; the assay was immunoSEQ multiplex PCR. The data hold tens of thousands of clones, with roughly nine tenths observed a single time. The specimen was peripheral blood, collected in the third trimester of pregnancy. The source is a female donor in good health, enrolled as a control in a pregnancy study.

This chain joins TRBV6-5 and TRBJ2-5; TRBD2 aligns across 14 bases. The DNA end favors TRBJ2-7, so the J call may be wrong. The CDR3 covers 15 residues. Per the germline V gene, CDR1 is MNHEY and CDR2 is SVGAGI. The CDR3 region is CASSRGLAGGGEQYF. The CDR3 DNA reads TGTGCCAGCAGCCGCGGACTAGCGGGAGGAGGCGAGCAGTACTTC.

This clone came up once. The rearrangement uses TRBV7-9 and TRBJ1-5, with TRBD1 as a possible D gene (5 bases). V was cut by 1 base and J by 4 bases, with 17 bases left in between. CDR1 is SEHNR and CDR2 is FQNEAQ in the germline V gene (reference sequence). CDR3 length equals 17 residues. CDR3 protein: CASSLEKTERPNQPQHF. The CDR3 region has the DNA TGTGCCAGCAGCTTAGAAAAGACAGAAAGGCCGAATCAGCCCCAGCATTTT.

For the CDR3, the DNA is TGTGCCAGCAGGTCGGGGGGACAGGGGGAATCTGAAGCTTTCTTT. This codes for CASRSGGQGESEAFF. V usage is TRBV2 and J usage is TRBJ1-1; 11 bases align to TRBD1. V lost 6 bases, J lost 6 bases, and 9 bases stayed unmatched. The V gene's germline CDR1 is SNHLY and CDR2 FYNNEI. The length of the CDR3 is 15 residues.

The gene calls are TRBV10-3 and TRBJ2-2, with D possibly matching TRBD1 (6 bases). CDR3 size: 15 residues. Trimming left V 6 bases short and J 1 base short, with 12 bases between. Germline V gives CDR1 ENHRY, CDR2 SYGVKD. The CDR3 DNA reads TGTGCCATCAGCAGGGCAGGGGTGAACACCGGGGAGCTGTTTTTT. Translating it yields CAISRAGVNTGELFF.

This chain uses TRBV9 with TRBJ1-1, with TRBD1 identical over 10 bases. With V trimmed by 3 bases and J by 0 bases, 8 bases remained unmatched. The germline CDR1 and CDR2 sequences are SGDLS and YYNGEE. The CDR3 is made up of 17 amino acids. This chain's CDR3 is CASSGRDRGTMNTEAFF. The CDR3 DNA is TGTGCCAGCAGCGGCCGGGACAGGGGAACGATGAACACTGAAGCTTTCTTT. The complete variable domain, with remaining parts taken from reference TRBV9 and TRBJ1-1, reads DSGVTQTPKHLITATGQRVTLRCSPRSGDLSVYWYQQSLDQGLQFLIQYYNGEERAKGNILERFSAQQFPDLHSELNLSSLELGDSALYFCASSGRDRGTMNTEAFFGQGTRLTVV.

The chain employs TRBV5-1 and TRBJ2-7; TRBD1 agrees at 9 bases. V shed 0 bases, J shed 2 bases, and the junction held 6 bases outside the gene matches. The CDR3 has 16 amino acids. Germline CDR1 SGHRS, CDR2 YFSETQ. CDR3 sequence: CASSLATGTGTYEQYF. CDR3 coding DNA: TGCGCCAGCAGCTTGGCCACCGGGACAGGGACCTACGAGCAGTACTTC.

The chain carries TRBV30 and TRBJ1-1; D possibly corresponds to TRBD1 (5 bases). The germline V and J ends were trimmed by 3 bases and 0 bases, with 14 bases remaining between them. The CDR3 contains 15 residues. Germline CDR1 GTSNPN, CDR2 SVGIG (reference sequence). The CDR3 DNA reads as TGTGCCTGGAGGACAGCGGGAGGCCTGAACACTGAAGCTTTCTTT. Its protein product is CAWRTAGGLNTEAFF. Filled out from reference TRBV30 and TRBJ1-1, the complete variable domain reads SQTIHQWPATLVQPVGSPLSLECTVEGTSNPNLYWYRQAAGRGLQLLFYSVGIGQISSEVPQNLSASRPQDRQFILSSKKLLLSDSGFYLCAWRTAGGLNTEAFFGQGTRLTVV.

V is TRBV15 and J is TRBJ2-3, with 11 bases identical to TRBD2. Germline CDR1 and CDR2: LNHNV and YYDKDF (reference sequence). The CDR3 consists of 17 residues. V was clipped by 1 base and J by 5 bases; unmatched bases: 8. CDR3 DNA: TGTGCCACCAGCAGAGGTTTAGCGGGGGGGCCTATAGATACGCAGTATTTT. It translates to CATSRGLAGGPIDTQYF.

This chain links TRBV11-2 with TRBJ2-3; weak D call: TRBD2 (5 bases). V was clipped by 2 bases and J by 0 bases, with 9 bases between them. The CDR3 consists of 15 residues. Germline lookup yields CDR1 SGHAT and CDR2 FQNNGV. Here the CDR3 reads CASSLKGGSTDTQYF. As DNA, the CDR3 is TGTGCCAGCAGCTTAAAGGGCGGGAGCACAGATACGCAGTATTTT.

The chain links TRBV5-1 to TRBJ2-2; 7 nucleotides align to TRBD2. Germline V CDR1 and CDR2: SGHRS, YFSETQ. The V and J ends lost 4 bases and 6 bases, in that order; junction bases with no gene match: 15. The CDR3 contains 17 residues. CDR3 amino acids: CASSPYSVGEGPGELFF. The CDR3 DNA follows: TGCGCCAGCAGCCCCTATTCAGTAGGGGAGGGGCCCGGGGAGCTGTTTTTT.

The chain recombines TRBV5-1 with TRBJ2-5, with TRBD1 as a possible D gene (5 bases). Between the trimmed V and J ends, which lost 4 bases and 5 bases, there was a span of 15 bases. CDR3 length equals 14 residues. Germline CDR1 and CDR2: SGHRS and YFSETQ. The CDR3: CASSRYQGYETQYF. Written as DNA, the CDR3 is TGCGCCAGCAGCCGCTACCAGGGTTACGAGACCCAGTACTTC. Supplemented by reference TRBV5-1 and TRBJ2-5, the full variable domain reads KAGVTQTPRYLIKTRGQQVTLSCSPISGHRSVSWYQQTPGQGLQFLFEYFSETQRNKGNFPGRFSGRQFSNSRSEMNVSTLELGDSALYLCASSRYQGYETQYFGPGTRLLVL.

This chain links TRBV9 with TRBJ2-3, with 7 bases aligning to TRBD2. The CDR3 consists of 16 residues. The germline CDR1 and CDR2 sequences are SGDLS and YYNGEE. The J segment lost 4 bases and the V segment lost 0 bases, leaving 8 bases of the junction unmatched. CDR3 nucleotide sequence: TGTGCCAGCAGCGTAGCTGCGGGAGACCCCTCAGATACGCAGTATTTT. Translating it yields CASSVAAGDPSDTQYF.

This sequence joins TRBV13 and TRBJ2-7, with 10 bases matching TRBD1. The ends lost 5 bases at V and 5 bases at J; junction bases unmatched: 9. Germline V gene lookup returns CDR1 PRHDT and CDR2 FYEKMQ (reference sequence). The CDR3 runs to 15 residues. Here the CDR3 DNA reads TGTGCCAGCAGCCAGAACGGGGACAGGGGAAACGAGCAGTACTTC. Protein: CASSQNGDRGNEQYF.

The chain uses TRBV5-4 and TRBJ1-2, with TRBD1 matching 9 bases. Germline loops: CDR1 SGHNT, CDR2 YYREEE (reference sequence). Trimming removed 2 bases from V and 4 bases from J; junction bases left unmatched: 3. This CDR3 spans 14 amino acids. The CDR3 bases are TGTGCCAGCAGCTTCCCGGACAGGGGCTATGGCTACACCTTC. As protein: CASSFPDRGYGYTF.

The chain combines TRBV10-2 with TRBJ1-3; 8 nucleotides agree with TRBD1. Germline CDR1 and CDR2: WSHSY and SAAADI. V dropped 7 bases and J dropped 0; count of bases not matched to a gene: 5. CDR3 length: 15 residues. The CDR3 loop reads CASTLQGASGNTIYF. The CDR3 DNA is TGCGCCAGCACCCTCCAGGGGGCCTCTGGAAACACCATATATTTT.

This sequence joins TRBV18 and TRBJ2-7; the match to TRBD2 covers 13 bases. Per germline, CDR1 KGHSH and CDR2 LQKENI. CDR3 length: 15 residues. Trimming removed 3 bases from V and 5 bases from J; junction bases left unmatched: 4. The CDR3 reads CASSPGLAGENEQYF. The CDR3 bases are TGTGCCAGCTCACCCGGACTAGCGGGGGAGAACGAGCAGTACTTC.

This chain connects TRBV15 to TRBJ2-3, with TRBD2 identical over 7 bases. Germline CDR1 reads LNHNV; CDR2 reads YYDKDF (reference sequence). The CDR3 has 12 amino acids. V was clipped by 7 bases and J by 9 bases; unmatched bases: 7. CDR3: CATTQPGGTQYF. CDR3 nucleotides: TGTGCCACCACCCAACCCGGGGGGACGCAGTATTTT.

This chain links TRBV5-5 with TRBJ2-4, with unresolved D. The germline V and J ends were trimmed by 5 bases and 7 bases, with 16 bases remaining between them. Germline lookup yields CDR1 SGHKS and CDR2 YYEKEE (reference sequence). The CDR3 contains 14 residues. The CDR3 bases are TGTGCCAGCAGTCGCAGTACAGAAATTAACATTCAGTACTTC. This encodes CASSRSTEINIQYF.

This chain links TRBV25-1 with TRBJ1-2; 8 bases agree with TRBD1. Losses at the gene ends were 3 bases for V and 7 bases for J; bases not matched to a gene: 10. Looked up from germline, CDR1 is MGHDK and CDR2 is SYGVNS. The CDR3 covers 15 residues. This CDR3 reads CASSEQSGGPFGYTF. CDR3 DNA: TGTGCCAGCAGTGAGCAATCAGGGGGCCCCTTTGGCTACACCTTC.

V gene TRBV9 combines with J gene TRBJ1-2; D is unclear. Germline V gene lookup returns CDR1 SGDLS and CDR2 YYNGEE. This CDR3 contains 12 residues. The V end lost 1 base, the J end lost 7 bases, and 8 bases lay between the germline ends. DNA of the CDR3: TGTGCCAGCAGCGTATCAGTAAGTGGCTACACCTTC. It encodes CASSVSVSGYTF.

The chain has TRBV28 and TRBJ1-1; the match to TRBD1 covers 8 bases. Trimming removed 7 bases from V and 4 bases from J; junction bases left unmatched: 8. This CDR3 region has 14 residues. CDR1 is MDHEN, CDR2 SYDVKM, per germline. CDR3 DNA: TGTGCCAGCACCCCGGACAGGGACAGCACTGAAGCTTTCTTT. Translation: CASTPDRDSTEAFF.

The rearrangement uses TRBV4-2 and TRBJ2-5, with TRBD2 matching over 8 bases. V was clipped by 2 bases and J by 4 bases; unmatched bases: 6. Germline V lookup: CDR1 LGHNA, CDR2 YNFKEQ. The CDR3 sequence is 15 residues long. The CDR3 nucleotides read TGTGCCAGCAGCCAAAGCCCGGGACTAGGAGAGACCCAGTACTTC. Encoded protein: CASSQSPGLGETQYF.

The CDR3 DNA follows: TGTGCCAGCAGCTCCCCCCGCGGTACCGGAAACACCATATATTTT. Translated, it gives CASSSPRGTGNTIYF. V gene TRBV13 combines with J gene TRBJ1-3, with no clear D. The V gene lost 4 bases and the J gene lost 4 bases, with 14 bases spanning the gap. Germline V gene lookup returns CDR1 PRHDT and CDR2 FYEKMQ (reference sequence). This CDR3 region has 15 residues.

The chain is built from TRBV2 and TRBJ2-5; TRBD2 might be the D (6 bases). Germline CDR1 and CDR2: SNHLY and FYNNEI. V was cut by 6 bases and J by 10 bases, with 15 bases left in between. The CDR3 covers 12 residues. In DNA form, the CDR3 reads TGTGCCAGCAGAGGGTCGGCGGAGGGCCAGTACTTC. This sequence encodes CASRGSAEGQYF.

The chain carries TRBV12-5 and TRBJ2-1; perhaps TRBD2 as D (5 bases). Per germline, CDR1 LGHNT and CDR2 FRNRAP. CDR3 size: 15 residues. V was pared by 7 bases and J by 3 bases, with 16 bases between. CDR3 protein: CASADLRVLYNEQFF. DNA for the CDR3: TGTGCTAGTGCTGACCTGAGGGTCCTCTACAATGAGCAGTTCTTC.

The chain recombines TRBV5-1 with TRBJ1-5, with D unclear. CDR3 length: 15 amino acids. The germline gives CDR1 SGHRS, CDR2 YFSETQ. Trimming pared 0 bases from V and 0 bases from J, leaving 7 bases between. In nucleotides, the CDR3 is TGCGCCAGCAGCTTGGCCGGTCGTAGCAATCAGCCCCAGCATTTT. This codes for CASSLAGRSNQPQHF.

The chain links TRBV29-1 to TRBJ2-7; TRBD1 might be the D (6 bases). V was trimmed by 5 bases and J by 5 bases, leaving 16 bases between them. CDR1 and CDR2 from the germline V gene are SQVTM and ANQGSEA. This CDR3 is built from 13 residues. CDR3 region: CSVRAGEVDEQYF. CDR3 in DNA: TGCAGCGTTCGCGCAGGGGAAGTGGACGAGCAGTACTTC.

This chain joins TRBV6-5 and TRBJ1-5; 7 nucleotides align to TRBD1. The CDR3 has 15 amino acids. The J segment lost 2 bases and the V segment lost 6 bases, leaving 7 bases of the junction unmatched. Germline-derived CDR1 and CDR2 are MNHEY and SVGAGI. This chain's CDR3 is CASSSDREGNQPQHF. The DNA for the CDR3 is TGTGCCAGCAGCTCAGACAGGGAAGGCAATCAGCCCCAGCATTTT.

The chain carries TRBV28 and TRBJ1-2; the D gene is possibly TRBD1 (6 bases). The V end was cut by 2 bases, the J end by 0 bases, with 10 bases between. Germline V gives CDR1 MDHEN, CDR2 SYDVKM. The CDR3 totals 15 residues. The CDR3 protein is CASSLAGQTNYGYTF. Here the CDR3 DNA reads TGTGCCAGCAGTTTAGCTGGACAGACTAACTATGGCTACACCTTC.

The count of this clone is one. CDR3 coding DNA: TGTGCCAGCAGCCGCGGGGGCACCACCGAAGAGACCCAGTACTTC. Translating it yields CASSRGGTTEETQYF. V is TRBV5-8 and J is TRBJ2-5; D perhaps matches TRBD2 (7 bases). In germline, CDR1 is SGHTS, CDR2 YDEGEE. V lost 4 bases and J lost 3, with 16 bases in between. The CDR3 runs to 15 residues.